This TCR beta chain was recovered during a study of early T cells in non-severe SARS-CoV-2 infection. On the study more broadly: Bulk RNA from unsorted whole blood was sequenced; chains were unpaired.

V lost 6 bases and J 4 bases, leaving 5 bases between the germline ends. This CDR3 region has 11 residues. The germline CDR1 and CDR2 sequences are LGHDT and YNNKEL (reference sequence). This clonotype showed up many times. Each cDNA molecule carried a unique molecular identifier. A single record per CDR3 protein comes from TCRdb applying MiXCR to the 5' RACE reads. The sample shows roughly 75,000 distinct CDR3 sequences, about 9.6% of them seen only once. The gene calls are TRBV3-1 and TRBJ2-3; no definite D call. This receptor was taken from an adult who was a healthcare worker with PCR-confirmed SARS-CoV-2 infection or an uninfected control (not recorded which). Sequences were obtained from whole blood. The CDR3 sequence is CASRQADTQYF. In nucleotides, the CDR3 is TGTGCCAGCAGGCAGGCAGATACGCAGTATTTT.